The 11 T cell receptor beta chains listed next were all sequenced from one sample in a study of blood T cell repertoires in COVID-19. The assay was immunoSEQ multiplex PCR, and TCRdb's table has in-frame clones only and misses some. The table records about 140,000 clones, 77% of them present only once. Sequenced material: peripheral blood. All receptors derive from a woman aged 45 to 65 with active or convalescent COVID-19.

CDR3 in amino acids: CASRLAGGPYEQYF. CDR3 nucleotide sequence: TGTGCCAGCAGGCTAGCGGGGGGGCCCTACGAGCAGTACTTC. This chain links TRBV27 with TRBJ2-7, with TRBD2 matching over 12 bases. Germline lookup yields CDR1 MNHEY and CDR2 SMNVEV (reference sequence). This CDR3 has 14 amino acids. Unmatched junction bases numbered 2, after V lost 6 bases and J lost 2 bases.

The chain carries TRBV4-3 and TRBJ2-3, with 10 nucleotides matching TRBD2. Unmatched junction bases numbered 8, after V lost 4 bases and J lost 4 bases. CDR3 length equals 16 residues. Germline V gene data show CDR1 as LGHNA and CDR2 as YSLEER. This CDR3 reads CASSRTSGTYADTQYF. The CDR3 bases are TGCGCCAGCAGCCGTACTAGCGGGACATACGCAGATACGCAGTATTTT.

This chain uses TRBV6-5 with TRBJ2-1; TRBD2 aligns across 9 bases. CDR1 and CDR2 (germline): MNHEY, SVGAGI. CDR3 length: 15 residues. The J segment lost 5 bases and the V segment lost 2 bases, leaving 4 bases of the junction unmatched. CDR3 residues: CASSYEAGGHNEQFF. The CDR3 nucleotides are TGTGCCAGCAGTTACGAAGCGGGGGGACACAATGAGCAGTTCTTC.

The chain couples TRBV14 to TRBJ2-1; possibly TRBD2 for D (5 bases). Trimming took 4 bases from V and 9 from J, leaving 10 bases between them. Germline V lookup: CDR1 SGHDN, CDR2 FVKESK. The length of the CDR3 is 12 residues. The CDR3: CASSPLSGEQFF. The DNA for the CDR3 is TGTGCCAGCAGCCCCTTGAGCGGTGAGCAGTTCTTC.

The chain recombines TRBV5-4 with TRBJ1-4, with TRBD1 as a possible D gene (5 bases). CDR3 length: 16 residues. V lost 4 bases to trimming and J lost 4 bases, with 17 bases between them. CDR1 and CDR2 (germline): SGHNT, YYREEE (reference sequence). The CDR3 DNA sequence: TGTGCCAGCAGCACGGGAGGGGCCGGTCTTAATGAAAAACTGTTTTTT. Translating gives CASSTGGAGLNEKLFF.

This chain links TRBV19 with TRBJ2-5, with D possibly TRBD1 on 7 matching bases. The CDR3 totals 13 residues. CDR1 is LNHDA, CDR2 SQIVND, per germline (reference sequence). The V gene lost 6 bases and the J gene lost 3 bases, with 11 bases spanning the gap. CDR3 bases: TGTGCCAGTAGCTCAGGGGGGAAAGAGACCCAGTACTTC. It encodes CASSSGGKETQYF.

The chain links TRBV30 to TRBJ2-7; maybe TRBD2 (6 bases). Germline assignment: CDR1 GTSNPN and CDR2 SVGIG (reference sequence). V was trimmed by 0 bases and J by 1 base, leaving 7 bases between them. The CDR3 consists of 13 residues. As DNA, the CDR3 is TGTGCCTGGAGTGTAGGGACTTCCTACGAGCAGTACTTC. Translation gives CAWSVGTSYEQYF.

The sample holds one count of this clone. The V and J genes are TRBV4-2 and TRBJ2-7; TRBD2 matches at 14 bases. There are 22 residues in the CDR3. CDR1 and CDR2 from the germline V gene are LGHNA and YNFKEQ. The ends lost 0 bases at V and 5 bases at J; junction bases unmatched: 21. CDR3 protein: CASSQDASLGTSGRRAWNEQYF. CDR3 nucleotide sequence: TGTGCCAGCAGCCAAGATGCTAGTCTCGGGACTAGCGGGAGAAGGGCGTGGAACGAGCAGTACTTC.

The chain couples TRBV2 to TRBJ1-5; the D is unclear. The CDR3 length is 13 residues. The ends were cut back, 6 bases at V and 6 bases at J, with 12 bases in the middle. CDR1 SNHLY and CDR2 FYNNEI come from the germline V gene. The chain's CDR3 is CASRTGGSQPQHF. The CDR3 DNA follows: TGTGCCAGCAGGACCGGAGGAAGTCAGCCCCAGCATTTT.

The V and J genes are TRBV27 and TRBJ2-6, with TRBD1 matching over 7 bases. CDR1 and CDR2 (germline): MNHEY, SMNVEV (reference sequence). The CDR3 is made up of 17 amino acids. Losses at the gene ends were 5 bases for V and 0 bases for J; bases not matched to a gene: 7. The CDR3 loop reads CASSPSSGGSGANVLTF. The CDR3 DNA is TGTGCCAGCAGTCCTTCTTCAGGGGGCTCTGGGGCCAACGTCCTGACTTTC.

This clone was seen only once. The chain is built from TRBV2 and TRBJ1-2; TRBD1 agrees at 9 bases. The length of the CDR3 is 15 residues. Per germline, CDR1 SNHLY and CDR2 FYNNEI. J was trimmed by 4 bases and V by 0 bases; bases with no gene match: 3. The CDR3, as DNA: TGTGCCAGCAGTGAAGCAACAGGGGGCTTCTATGGCTACACCTTC. This translates into CASSEATGGFYGYTF.